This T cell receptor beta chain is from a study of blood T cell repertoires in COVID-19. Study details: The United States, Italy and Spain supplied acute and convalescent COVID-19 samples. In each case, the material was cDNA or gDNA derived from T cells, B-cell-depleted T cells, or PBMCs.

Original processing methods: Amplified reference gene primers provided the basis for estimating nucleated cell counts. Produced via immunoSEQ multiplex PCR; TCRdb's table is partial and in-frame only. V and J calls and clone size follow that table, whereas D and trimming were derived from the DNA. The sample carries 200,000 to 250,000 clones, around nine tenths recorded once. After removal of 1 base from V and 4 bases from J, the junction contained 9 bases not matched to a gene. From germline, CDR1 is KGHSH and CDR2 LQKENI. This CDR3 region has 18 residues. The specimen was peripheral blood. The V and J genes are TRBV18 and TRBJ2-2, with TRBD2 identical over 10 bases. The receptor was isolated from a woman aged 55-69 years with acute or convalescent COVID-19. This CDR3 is CASSPLGLSGRVTGELFF. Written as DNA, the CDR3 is TGTGCCAGCTCACCACTTGGACTAAGCGGGAGGGTCACCGGGGAGCTGTTTTTT.